Listed below are T cell receptor beta chains from one sample, sequenced in a study of blood T cell repertoires in COVID-19. This table comes from immunoSEQ multiplex PCR, and its TCRdb copy is limited to in-frame clones, with some not included. The table lists about 110,000 clones, about 89% of them singletons, with roughly 1.2% in the top ten. Source material: peripheral blood. The receptors were gathered from a woman in her 30s with acute or convalescent COVID-19. Each CDR3 is given with its conserved first and last residue. The order of the fields is J gene, V gene, clone size, CDR3 protein. Only some rows state a clone size, as once, few, many or a class for expanded clones.

>TRBJ1-1|TRBV29-1|NA
CSVGSQGITEAFF
>TRBJ1-2|TRBV28|NA
CASSWGGALYGYTF
>TRBJ1-1|TRBV19|NA
CASINGAPPRDCGTEAFF
>TRBJ1-4|TRBV9|NA
CASSVPGTTEELFF
>TRBJ1-5|TRBV7-9|NA
CASSFSGNSNQPQHF
>TRBJ1-2|TRBV6-1|NA
CASSEEQANYGYTF
>TRBJ2-7|TRBV24-1|NA
CATSDFGLAGVHPSGQYF
>TRBJ1-1|TRBV6-5|NA
CASSHQVGRPEAFF
>TRBJ2-1|TRBV7-8|NA
CASSLAITSGSAREQFF
>TRBJ2-2|TRBV5-6|NA
CASSPTTAGELFF
>TRBJ2-1|TRBV27|NA
CASSSSGQWDNEQFF
>TRBJ1-5|TRBV10-3|NA
CAIAWEQGQPQHF
>TRBJ1-5|TRBV5-1|NA
CASSLGQGGDQPQHF
>TRBJ1-1|TRBV28|NA
CASSLDRVVTEAFF
>TRBJ1-1|TRBV30|NA
CAWWAGGQAFF
>TRBJ1-1|TRBV5-4|NA
CASSLELGSGEAFF
>TRBJ1-1|TRBV13|NA
CASSLAVNTEAFF
>TRBJ2-7|TRBV24-1|NA
CATSAAGDGFEQYF
>TRBJ1-6|TRBV7-9|NA
CASSLVSQGNSPLHF
>TRBJ1-5|TRBV2|NA
CASSVGFGQGQPSNQPQHF
>TRBJ2-6|TRBV11-3|NA
CASSAWTEEAFSGANVLTF
>TRBJ2-7|TRBV4-1|NA
CASSQGTGGSYEQYF
>TRBJ2-2|TRBV4-2|once
CASSPGTSGGVTSGELFF
>TRBJ1-6|TRBV3-1/TRBV3-2|NA
CASSQPTGGNNSPLHF
>TRBJ2-7|TRBV18|NA
CASSPMAGEAYEQYF
>TRBJ1-1|TRBV15|NA
CATSRGNIQEKDAEAFF
>TRBJ2-1|TRBV20-1|NA
CSASYSGRWYNEQFF
>TRBJ1-6|TRBV4-1|NA
CASSQDIMGQSSYNSPLHF
>TRBJ2-3|TRBV3-1/TRBV3-2|NA
CASSQGLAGGLGTDTQYF
>TRBJ2-1|TRBV15|NA
CATSTGLAGAYNEQFF
>TRBJ1-2|TRBV7-2|NA
CASSLGTGGVYGYTF
>TRBJ2-1|TRBV2|NA
CASSEARYGSEQFF
>TRBJ1-3|TRBV6-2/TRBV6-3|NA
CASSPTASGNTIYF
>TRBJ1-6|TRBV6-5|NA
CASSYSTGAGSPLHF
>TRBJ1-4|TRBV30|NA
CAWSGGGPVLGKLFF
>TRBJ1-1|TRBV29-1|few
CSVFPLQPGAFF
>TRBJ1-1|TRBV6-5|NA
CASSYLQGNTEAFF
>TRBJ1-1|TRBV3-1/TRBV3-2|NA
CASSLRDTGTEAFF
>TRBJ2-7|TRBV6-6|NA
CASSPYRDSTYEQYF
>TRBJ1-3|TRBV5-4|NA
CASSPTGGSGNTIYF
>TRBJ1-1|TRBV19|NA
CASSIPTTGNTEAFF
>TRBJ2-7|TRBV28|NA
CASSLRGYEQYF
>TRBJ1-2|TRBV18|NA
CASWPGTGNGYTF
>TRBJ2-5|TRBV7-8|NA
CASSQLGGSGRAGKTQYF
>TRBJ1-4|TRBV6-6|few
CASSYRGNEKLFF
>TRBJ2-7|TRBV6-5|NA
CASSRDRIRYEQYF